The 21 T cell receptor beta chains below all came from one sample that was sequenced in a study of control samples from healthy donors and cancer patients. Libraries were prepared by immunoSEQ multiplex PCR; TCRdb keeps only in-frame clonotypes and omits some of them. This table has about 180,000 clones, 90% appearing once. Sequenced input: blood. These receptors originate from a woman aged 45-59 years in good health.

The J gene is TRBJ1-3, the V gene TRBV7-2; maybe TRBD1 (5 bases). Germline loops: CDR1 SGHTA, CDR2 FQGNSA. V gave up 2 bases and J gave up 2 bases, with 10 bases separating them. The CDR3 runs to 15 residues. The CDR3 DNA follows: TGTGCCAGCAGCTTAATGTGGGGGGCTGGAAACACCATATATTTT. Amino acid sequence: CASSLMWGAGNTIYF.

CDR3 sequence: CASSLSAGRVTLHF. Written as DNA, the CDR3 is TGTGCCAGCAGTTTATCAGCAGGGAGGGTAACCCTCCACTTT. The gene calls are TRBV27 and TRBJ1-6; D is perhaps TRBD1 (5 bases). CDR3 size: 14 residues. Trimming cost V 0 bases and J 14 bases, with 14 bases left between them. The germline CDR1 and CDR2 sequences are MNHEY and SMNVEV (reference sequence).

This chain links TRBV7-8 with TRBJ2-5; D remains ambiguous. The DNA end is more similar to TRBJ2-7, so the J call may be wrong. Germline assignment: CDR1 SGHVS and CDR2 FQNEAQ. CDR3 length: 17 residues. This CDR3 is CASSPDSIYASSYEQYF. The CDR3 nucleotides are TGTGCCAGCAGCCCCGACTCCATCTACGCGAGCTCCTACGAGCAGTACTTC.

This clone was seen a handful of times. The CDR3 loop is CASSHPGQGNSPLHF. As DNA, the CDR3 is TGTGCCAGCAGCCATCCGGGACAGGGTAATTCACCCCTCCACTTT. V gene TRBV4-2 combines with J gene TRBJ1-6; 9 positions match TRBD1. Germline lookup yields CDR1 LGHNA and CDR2 YNFKEQ. This CDR3 region has 15 residues. V shed 3 bases and J 6 bases; nucleotides not matched to a gene: 3.

This clone was observed a few times. The chain employs TRBV6-5 and TRBJ2-7, with 7 bases aligning to TRBD1. The CDR3 length is 14 residues. Germline V gene data show CDR1 as MNHEY and CDR2 as SVGAGI. With V trimmed by 8 bases and J by 3 bases, 10 bases remained unmatched. The CDR3 sequence: CASSTRQGIYEQYF. CDR3 coding DNA: TGTGCCAGCTCTACCCGACAGGGAATCTACGAGCAGTACTTC.

The chain joins TRBV24-1 to TRBJ2-2, with 9 bases matching TRBD2. Germline V gives CDR1 KGHDR, CDR2 SFDVKD. V shed 9 bases and J 0 bases; nucleotides not matched to a gene: 13. The CDR3 spans 18 residues. DNA for the CDR3: TGTGCCACCCAGTCGGTAGCGGGGGTATCCCCGAACACCGGGGAGCTGTTTTTT. Translated: CATQSVAGVSPNTGELFF.

V is TRBV7-6 and J is TRBJ2-6; 12 bases agree with TRBD2. The CDR3 contains 17 residues. V lost 2 bases, J lost 2 bases, and 1 base stayed unmatched. Germline V CDR1 and CDR2: SGHVS, FNYEAQ. This chain's CDR3 is CASSLLAGGPGANVLTF. The CDR3 DNA reads TGTGCCAGCAGCTTACTAGCGGGGGGGCCTGGGGCCAACGTCCTGACTTTC. Full variable domain (rest looked up from reference TRBV7-6 and TRBJ2-6): GAGVSQSPRYKVTKRGQDVALRCDPISGHVSLYWYRQALGQGPEFLTYFNYEAQQDKSGLPNDRFSAERPEGSISTLTIQRTEQRDSAMYRCASSLLAGGPGANVLTFGAGSRLTVL.

The CDR3 loop is CASSQDGLQNTEAFF. Here the CDR3 DNA reads TGTGCCAGCAGCCAAGATGGACTGCAGAACACTGAAGCTTTCTTT. The chain has TRBV4-2 and TRBJ1-1; no clear D. Between the trimmed V and J ends, which lost 0 bases and 1 base, there was a span of 9 bases. The CDR3 contains 15 residues. Germline V gene lookup returns CDR1 LGHNA and CDR2 YNFKEQ.

The chain recombines TRBV2 with TRBJ1-3, with TRBD1 as a possible D gene (6 bases). CDR3 length: 14 amino acids. Per germline, CDR1 SNHLY and CDR2 FYNNEI. Trimming took 6 bases from V and 2 from J, leaving 11 bases between them. CDR3 loop: CASRQQGTGNTIYF. DNA of the CDR3: TGTGCCAGCAGACAACAGGGAACTGGAAACACCATATATTTT.

This clone was seen more than once but under ten times. CDR3 DNA sequence: TGTGCCAGCACCACCCCCGACTCTGGGGCCAACGTCCTGACTTTC. This sequence encodes CASTTPDSGANVLTF. J is TRBJ2-6 and V is TRBV9; D is unresolved. The V gene's germline CDR1 is SGDLS and CDR2 YYNGEE. This CDR3 has 15 residues. Between the trimmed V and J ends, which lost 6 bases and 0 bases, there was a span of 10 bases. The whole variable domain, filled in from reference TRBV9 and TRBJ2-6, reads DSGVTQTPKHLITATGQRVTLRCSPRSGDLSVYWYQQSLDQGLQFLIQYYNGEERAKGNILERFSAQQFPDLHSELNLSSLELGDSALYFCASTTPDSGANVLTFGAGSRLTVL.

This clone was observed once. The V and J genes are TRBV28 and TRBJ2-1, with TRBD2 matching over 8 bases. This CDR3 contains 16 residues. The junction had 14 bases not matched to a gene; V was cut back by 8 bases and J by 5 bases. Germline V gene lookup returns CDR1 MDHEN and CDR2 SYDVKM. The CDR3 reads CASGTLAGIVNNEQFF. In nucleotides, the CDR3 is TGTGCCAGCGGAACCTTAGCGGGGATCGTAAACAATGAGCAGTTCTTC.

The chain uses TRBV7-2 and TRBJ2-1; D ambiguous. Germline lookup yields CDR1 SGHTA and CDR2 FQGNSA. V gave up 3 bases and J gave up 7 bases, with 13 bases separating them. The CDR3 is made up of 14 amino acids. The CDR3 region is CASSFLGSWNEQFF. The CDR3 nucleotides read TGTGCCAGCAGCTTCCTGGGGTCATGGAATGAGCAGTTCTTC.

Points on this clone: One end of the junction fails to match germline, which may point to a read error. This chain joins TRBV11-2 and TRBJ2-7; no clear D gene. CDR1 is SGHAT and CDR2 is FQNNGV in the germline V gene. This CDR3 is built from 14 residues. The CDR3 nucleotides are TGTGCCAGCAGCCAGCCGGTCCTGGCTGGCGAGCAGCACTTC. Translated, it gives CASSQPVLAGEQHF. The variable domain in full, with the rest retrieved from reference TRBV11-2 and TRBJ2-7, is EAGVAQSPRYKIIEKRQSVAFWCNPISGHATLYWYQQILGQGPKLLIQFQNNGVVDDSQLPKDRFSAERLKGVDSTLKIQPAKLEDSAVYLCASSQPVLAGEQHFGPGTRLTVT.

This clone was picked up one time. This chain uses TRBV28 with TRBJ1-5, with D perhaps TRBD1 (5 bases). The length of the CDR3 is 17 residues. Germline V gives CDR1 MDHEN, CDR2 SYDVKM. V lost 6 bases and J 0 bases, leaving 18 bases between the germline ends. The CDR3 nucleotides read TGTGCCAGCAGCGCCCGGGGGGGATCCTATAGCAATCAGCCCCAGCATTTT. Protein sequence: CASSARGGSYSNQPQHF.

Of note for this clone: Other DNA sequences in this sample translate to the same CDR3. V and J are TRBV29-1 and TRBJ1-5, with unresolved D. CDR1 and CDR2 from the germline V gene are SQVTM and ANQGSEA. V lost 4 bases and J lost 0, with 7 bases in between. The CDR3 contains 13 residues. CDR3 in amino acids: CSVAGNSNQPQHF. The CDR3 DNA follows: TGCAGCGTTGCAGGTAATAGCAATCAGCCCCAGCATTTT. The full variable domain, rest sourced from reference TRBV29-1 and TRBJ1-5, is SAVISQKPSRDICQRGTSLTIQCQVDSQVTMMFWYRQQPGQSLTLIATANQGSEATYESGFVIDKFPISRPNLTFSTLTVSNMSPEDSSIYLCSVAGNSNQPQHFGDGTRLSIL.

The chain links TRBV7-8 to TRBJ1-5; 8 bases are a match to TRBD1. V lost 5 bases to trimming and J lost 4 bases; unmatched junction nucleotides: 4. This CDR3 contains 14 residues. CDR1 and CDR2 from the germline V gene are SGHVS and FQNEAQ. In DNA form, the CDR3 reads TGTGCCAGCAGCGGACGGACAGGGAATCAGCCCCAGCATTTT. Amino acids: CASSGRTGNQPQHF.

The chain links TRBV6-2 or TRBV6-3 to TRBJ1-1, with D maybe TRBD1 (6 bases). The CDR3 consists of 13 residues. Trimming removed 5 bases at V and 5 bases at J, with 12 bases between. The V gene's germline CDR1 is MNHEY and CDR2 SVGEGT. The CDR3 DNA follows: TGTGCCAGCAGTACAGGGTGGCGGACTGAAGCTTTCTTT. It yields the protein CASSTGWRTEAFF.

This clone was counted between two and nine times. The chain carries TRBV7-9 and TRBJ1-6, with D possibly TRBD1 on 6 matching bases. Between the trimmed V and J ends, which lost 7 bases and 5 bases, there was a span of 18 bases. Germline assignment: CDR1 SEHNR and CDR2 FQNEAQ (reference sequence). The CDR3 is made up of 16 amino acids. The CDR3 nucleotides are TGTGCCAGCAACAGATACTCGGGACAAGATAATTCACCCCTCCACTTT. It yields the protein CASNRYSGQDNSPLHF.

The rearrangement links TRBV30 to TRBJ1-2, with D possibly matching TRBD1 (5 bases). Trimming took off 1 base at V and 3 bases at J, with 15 bases between the two ends. This CDR3 has 15 amino acids. Per germline, CDR1 GTSNPN and CDR2 SVGIG (reference sequence). CDR3 sequence (DNA): TGTGCCTGGAGTGCCGCTGAAGGGGCTTACTATGGCTACACCTTC. Its protein product is CAWSAAEGAYYGYTF.

The chain recombines TRBV25-1 with TRBJ1-4, with TRBD1 as a possible D gene (6 bases). The V gene lost 1 base and the J gene lost 8 bases, with 8 bases spanning the gap. CDR1 and CDR2 from the germline V gene are MGHDK and SYGVNS. This CDR3 is 13 amino acids long. The CDR3 loop reads CASSELRGEKLFF. The CDR3 DNA sequence: TGTGCCAGCAGTGAATTAAGGGGGGAAAAACTGTTTTTT.

This sequence joins TRBV28 and TRBJ1-1; D ambiguous. From germline, CDR1 is MDHEN and CDR2 SYDVKM. The CDR3 length is 14 residues. The ends were cut back, 2 bases at V and 1 base at J, with 8 bases in the middle. The CDR3: CASSLTVANTEAFF. The DNA of the CDR3 is TGTGCCAGCAGTTTAACTGTGGCGAACACTGAAGCTTTCTTT. Looking up the rest from reference TRBV28 and TRBJ1-1 gives the full variable domain: DVKVTQSSRYLVKRTGEKVFLECVQDMDHENMFWYRQDPGLGLRLIYFSYDVKMKEKGDIPEGYSVSREKKERFSLILESASTNQTSMYLCASSLTVANTEAFFGQGTRLTVV.